This T cell receptor (beta chain) was sequenced for a study of response to subunit inactivated influenza vaccine. Whole-study findings and limits: Few new T cells, the authors suggested, are recruited by each seasonal influenza vaccination.

The CDR3 is made up of 17 amino acids. The germline V gene has CDR1 ENHRY and CDR2 SYGVKD. Losses at the gene ends were 5 bases for V and 2 bases for J; bases not matched to a gene: 10. This clonotype was counted many times. Its antigen is not known. TCRdb recomputed calls from the RT-PCR reads with MiXCR, one row per CDR3 protein. The sample lists around 650,000 distinct CDR3 sequences; approximately 14% were seen once. J is TRBJ2-2 and V is TRBV10-3; TRBD1 agrees at 8 bases. Sequencing was performed on PBMCs from blood, taken 11 to 12 days after vaccination. This receptor was taken from a man in his fifties or sixties who received an inactivated influenza vaccine. In DNA form, the CDR3 reads TGTGCCATCAGTTTGGACAGGGCCCACGTTAACACCGGGGAGCTGTTTTTT. It yields the protein CAISLDRAHVNTGELFF.